The following is a T cell receptor (beta chain) sequence with its context. The sample comes from a study of cytomegalovirus exposure and HLA in healthy donors. The CDR3 runs 14 residues. CDR1 is SNHLY, CDR2 FYNNEI, per germline. Trimming took 5 bases from V and 5 from J; bases not matched to a gene: 2. Generated by immunoSEQ multiplex PCR, the TCRdb table keeps only in-frame clones and is missing some. Among under 75,000 clones listed, 70% to 90% were seen once. The V call is TRBV2, the J call TRBJ1-4; 10 bases line up with TRBD1. The sequence came from a man aged 25 to 45 in good health and CMV-seronegative. Sequenced: PBMCs. The CDR3 here is CASSKGQGNEKLFF. In DNA form, the CDR3 reads TGTGCCAGCAGTAAGGGACAGGGGAATGAAAAACTGTTTTTT.